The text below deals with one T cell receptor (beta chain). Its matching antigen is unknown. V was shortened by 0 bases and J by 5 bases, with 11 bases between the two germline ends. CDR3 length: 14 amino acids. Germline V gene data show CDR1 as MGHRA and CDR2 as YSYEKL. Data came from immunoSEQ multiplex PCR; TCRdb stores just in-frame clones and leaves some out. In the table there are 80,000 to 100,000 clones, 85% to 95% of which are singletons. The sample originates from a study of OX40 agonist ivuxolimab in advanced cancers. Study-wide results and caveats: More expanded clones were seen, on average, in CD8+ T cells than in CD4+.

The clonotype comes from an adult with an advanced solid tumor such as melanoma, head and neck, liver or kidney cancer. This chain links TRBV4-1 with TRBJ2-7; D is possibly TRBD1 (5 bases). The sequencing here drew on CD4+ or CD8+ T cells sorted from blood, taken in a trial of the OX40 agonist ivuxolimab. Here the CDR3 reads CASSQEQEPNEQYF. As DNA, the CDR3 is TGCGCCAGCAGCCAAGAACAGGAGCCAAACGAGCAGTACTTC.